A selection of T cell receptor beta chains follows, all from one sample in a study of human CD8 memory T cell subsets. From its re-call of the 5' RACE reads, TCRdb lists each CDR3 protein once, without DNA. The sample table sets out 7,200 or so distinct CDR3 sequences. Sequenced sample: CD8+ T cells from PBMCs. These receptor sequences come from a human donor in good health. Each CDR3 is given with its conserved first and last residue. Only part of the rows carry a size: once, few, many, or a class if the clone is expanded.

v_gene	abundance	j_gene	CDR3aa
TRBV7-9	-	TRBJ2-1	CASSPWGGGFNYNEQFF
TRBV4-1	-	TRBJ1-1	CASSQAEFTEAFF
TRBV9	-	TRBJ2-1	CASSPWTSGTNEQFF
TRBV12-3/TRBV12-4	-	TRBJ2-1	CASSPSGGRAYNEQFF
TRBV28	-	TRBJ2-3	CASSFDGQWTDTQYF
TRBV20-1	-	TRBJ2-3	CSARPLAGVSTDTQYF
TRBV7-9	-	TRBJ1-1	CASSPTLGENTEAFF
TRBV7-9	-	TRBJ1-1	CASSLESSLNTEAFF
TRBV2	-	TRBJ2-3	CASRLGHSGTDTQYF
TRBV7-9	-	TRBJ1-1	CASIGGGRTEAFF
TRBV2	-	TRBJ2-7	CASSPTRSNFYEQYF
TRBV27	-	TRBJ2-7	CASSPGGSYEQYF
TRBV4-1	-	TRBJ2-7	CASSPGLERSYEQYF
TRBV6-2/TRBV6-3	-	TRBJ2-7	CASSDVAYEQYF
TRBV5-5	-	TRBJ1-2	CASSSSGTGTYGYTF
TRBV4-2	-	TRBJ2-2	CASSQYSSGSAGELFF
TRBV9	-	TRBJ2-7	CASSGTSGSYEQYF
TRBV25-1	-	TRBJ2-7	CASSVSDRAYEQYF
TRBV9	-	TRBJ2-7	CASSVDFSYEQYF
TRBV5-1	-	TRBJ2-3	CASSLYADTQYF
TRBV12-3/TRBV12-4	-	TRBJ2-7	CASSLGLDEQYF
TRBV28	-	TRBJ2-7	CASSSWTGASFYEQYF
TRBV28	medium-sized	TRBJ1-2	CASSSPWESNYGYTF
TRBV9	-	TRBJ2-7	CASSVGGRGMDEQYF
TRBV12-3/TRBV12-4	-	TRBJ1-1	CASSLTQGPNTEAFF
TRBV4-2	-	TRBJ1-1	CASSPLRQGLNTEAFF
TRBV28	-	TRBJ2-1	CASSLGGGSSYNEQFF
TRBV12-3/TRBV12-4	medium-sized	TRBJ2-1	CASSTRNSSYNEQFF
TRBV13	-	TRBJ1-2	CASSPYRGRGSDYGYTF
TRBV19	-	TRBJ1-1	CASSMGLLLRNTEAFF
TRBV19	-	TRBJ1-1	CASRAGAGAFF
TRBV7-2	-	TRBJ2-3	CASSLVRGSTDTQYF
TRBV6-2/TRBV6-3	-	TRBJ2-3	CASSYPSGIGDTQYF
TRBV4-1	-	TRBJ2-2	CASSQNLLTGELFF
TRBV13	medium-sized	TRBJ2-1	CASSLRGDEQFF
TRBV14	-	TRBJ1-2	CASSPQDRAGYTF
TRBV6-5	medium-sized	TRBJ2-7	CASRTGTATDEQYF
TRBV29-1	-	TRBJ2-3	CSVEHPAGLAGDADTQYF
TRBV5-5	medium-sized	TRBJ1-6	CASSLAGAESPLHF
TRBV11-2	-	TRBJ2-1	CASSAPTDLSSYNEQFF
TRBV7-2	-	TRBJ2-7	CASRSTGGTYEQYF
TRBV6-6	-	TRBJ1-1	CASSPRDGQLKGNTEAFF
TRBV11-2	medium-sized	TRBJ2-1	CASSFTGGTYNEQFF
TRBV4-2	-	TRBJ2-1	CASSQAGAKEQFF
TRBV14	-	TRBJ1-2	CASSQGDGDGYTF
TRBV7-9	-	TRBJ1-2	CASSEDITSTGGGYTF
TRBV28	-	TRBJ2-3	CASSPGLAGGVDTQYF
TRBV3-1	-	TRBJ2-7	CASSQDPGGGYEQYF